Shown below are 11 T cell receptor beta chains from a single sample sequenced in a study of OX40 agonist ivuxolimab in advanced cancers. The library was prepared using the immunoSEQ multiplex PCR assay. Entries here come from immuneACCESS through TCRdb and include only in-frame sequences with V and J called. Some clones fail to appear in such tables; in the studies checked, an unresolved V gene covers under half of the shortfall, and the cause of the remainder is unknown. The sample data list about 58,000 clones, and 85% to 90% of these were observed just once. Roughly 0.69% of the sample is held by the ten biggest clonotypes. The sample was CD4+ or CD8+ T cells sorted from blood, taken in a trial of the OX40 agonist ivuxolimab. The receptors derive from an adult with an advanced solid tumor such as melanoma, head and neck, liver or kidney cancer.

V gene TRBV9 combines with J gene TRBJ1-5; D is ambiguous. Germline CDR1 is SGDLS and CDR2 is YYNGEE. This CDR3 is built from 14 residues. Trimming shortened V by 6 bases and J by 3 bases, and 13 bases separated the two germline ends. CDR3 sequence (DNA): TGTGCCAGCAACCTAAAGAGGGCCAATCAGCCCCAGCATTTT. Translation gives CASNLKRANQPQHF.

This chain uses TRBV7-3 with TRBJ2-5, with 8 bases that match TRBD2. V lost 5 bases and J lost 5; bases outside the gene matches: 13. The CDR3 contains 16 residues. Germline-derived CDR1 and CDR2 are SGHTA and FQGTGA. The CDR3 protein is CASSPRIGTSKETQYF. In DNA, the CDR3 is TGTGCCAGCAGCCCAAGAATCGGGACTAGTAAGGAGACCCAGTACTTC.

The V gene is TRBV7-2, the J gene TRBJ1-2; 9 nucleotides agree with TRBD1. Germline V CDR1 and CDR2: SGHTA, FQGNSA. The V segment lost 6 bases and the J segment 8 bases; nucleotides outside the gene matches: 13. The CDR3 spans 15 residues. The CDR3 protein is CASSPRWDRVGGYTF. Here the CDR3 DNA reads TGTGCCAGCAGTCCAAGATGGGACAGGGTCGGGGGCTACACCTTC.

The rearrangement uses TRBV6-5 and TRBJ1-4; D is possibly TRBD1 (5 bases). V was trimmed by 0 bases and J by 8 bases, leaving 13 bases between them. CDR3 length: 15 residues. The V gene's germline CDR1 is MNHEY and CDR2 SVGAGI. The CDR3 is CASSYSGQPGEKLFF. The CDR3 region has the DNA TGTGCCAGCAGTTACTCCGGGCAGCCAGGGGAAAAACTGTTTTTT.

V is TRBV19 and J is TRBJ1-2; no definite D call. The CDR3 spans 14 residues. CDR1 and CDR2 from the germline V gene are LNHDA and SQIVND (reference sequence). V lost 2 bases and J lost 4, with 11 bases in between. The CDR3 DNA reads as TGTGCCAGTAGTATAAACCGGGAAGGCTATGGCTACACCTTC. Translation gives CASSINREGYGYTF.

The rearrangement uses TRBV5-6 and TRBJ2-7, with 10 bases that match TRBD1. V shed 0 bases, J shed 4 bases, and the junction held 4 bases outside the gene matches. The CDR3 contains 15 residues. Germline CDR1 is SGHDT and CDR2 is YYEEEE. The CDR3 region is CASSLGTGGIYEQYF. The CDR3 region has the DNA TGTGCCAGCAGCTTGGGGACAGGGGGAATATACGAGCAGTACTTC.

The rearrangement links TRBV5-1 to TRBJ1-2, with D unresolved. The CDR3 runs 12 residues. V was clipped by 7 bases and J by 0 bases, with 7 bases between them. CDR1 and CDR2 (germline): SGHRS, YFSETQ. The CDR3 DNA sequence: TGCGCCAGCGCCGCCCCTAACTATGGCTACACCTTC. This sequence encodes CASAAPNYGYTF.

The chain uses TRBV19 and TRBJ1-1; tentative D call: TRBD1 (6 bases). Germline lookup yields CDR1 LNHDA and CDR2 SQIVND (reference sequence). This CDR3 comprises 14 residues. V dropped 5 bases and J dropped 5 bases, with 15 bases sitting between them. CDR3 in DNA: TGTGCCAGTAGTCCGAGAGGGGGAAAAACTGAAGCTTTCTTT. Protein sequence: CASSPRGGKTEAFF.

This clone was seen only once. CDR3 loop: CASSLARDGRYNEQFF. CDR3 DNA: TGTGCCAGCAGTCTCGCCCGTGACGGCAGGTACAATGAGCAGTTCTTC. The rearrangement uses TRBV7-9 and TRBJ2-1; D remains ambiguous. This CDR3 contains 16 residues. Germline V CDR1 and CDR2: SEHNR, FQNEAQ (reference sequence). The germline V and J ends were trimmed by 6 bases and 4 bases, with 19 bases remaining between them.

The genes are TRBV5-1 and TRBJ1-1; 9 bases are shared with TRBD1. CDR3 length: 16 residues. Germline trimming cut 0 bases from V and 0 bases from J; bases unmatched to any gene: 3. CDR1 and CDR2 from the germline V gene are SGHRS and YFSETQ. The CDR3 is CASSLATGGLNTEAFF. CDR3 in DNA: TGCGCCAGCAGCTTGGCGACAGGGGGTTTGAACACTGAAGCTTTCTTT.

V and J are TRBV5-1 and TRBJ2-3; D possibly corresponds to TRBD2 (6 bases). The CDR3 extends over 16 amino acids. Between the trimmed V and J ends, which lost 0 bases and 2 bases, there was a span of 13 bases. In germline, CDR1 is SGHRS, CDR2 YFSETQ. Written as DNA, the CDR3 is TGCGCCAGCAGCTTGGGGGCGGGGCCCGCCACAGATACGCAGTATTTT. Residues: CASSLGAGPATDTQYF. Based on the CDR3 plus reference TRBV5-1 and TRBJ2-3, the full variable domain is KAGVTQTPRYLIKTRGQQVTLSCSPISGHRSVSWYQQTPGQGLQFLFEYFSETQRNKGNFPGRFSGRQFSNSRSEMNVSTLELGDSALYLCASSLGAGPATDTQYFGPGTRLTVL.